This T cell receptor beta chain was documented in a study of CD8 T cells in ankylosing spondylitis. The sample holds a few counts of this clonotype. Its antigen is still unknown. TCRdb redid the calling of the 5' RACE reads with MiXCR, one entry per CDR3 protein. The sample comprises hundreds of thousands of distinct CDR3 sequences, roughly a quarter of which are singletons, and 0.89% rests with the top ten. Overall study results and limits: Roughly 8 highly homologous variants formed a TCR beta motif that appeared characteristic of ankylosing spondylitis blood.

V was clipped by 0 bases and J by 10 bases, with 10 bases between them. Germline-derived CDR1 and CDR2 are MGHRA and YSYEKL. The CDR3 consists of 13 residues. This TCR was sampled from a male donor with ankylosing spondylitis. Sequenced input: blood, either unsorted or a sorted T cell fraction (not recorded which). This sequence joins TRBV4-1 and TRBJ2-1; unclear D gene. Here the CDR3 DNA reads TGCGCCAGCAGCCAAGACATACCCCGGGAGCAGTTCTTC. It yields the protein CASSQDIPREQFF.